A selection of T cell receptor beta chains follows, all from one sample in a study of blood T cell repertoires in COVID-19. Sequenced by immunoSEQ multiplex PCR; TCRdb stores in-frame clones only, minus some. The table lists more than 200,000 clones, 80% to 90% of them singletons. Sequences were obtained from peripheral blood. The receptors here all came from a woman over 75 with COVID-19, enrolled during active disease. CDR3s include the opening cysteine and the closing phenylalanine or tryptophan. The order of the fields is CDR3 length, V gene, J gene, D gene, CDR3 DNA, CDR3 protein. The D gene is left open where the match is weak.

cdr3_length: 14
v_call: TRBV2
j_call: TRBJ2-7
d_call: TRBD1
cdr3_nt: TGTGCCAGCAGGGGACAGGCCCACTTAGGAGAGCAGTACTTC
cdr3_aa: CASRGQAHLGEQYF

cdr3_length: 15
v_call: TRBV3-1/TRBV3-2
j_call: TRBJ2-2
d_call: .
cdr3_nt: TGTGCCAGCAGCCAAGCCACTTCCAACACCGGGGAGCTGTTTTTT
cdr3_aa: CASSQATSNTGELFF

cdr3_length: 16
v_call: TRBV5-1
j_call: TRBJ2-2
d_call: TRBD1
cdr3_nt: TGCGCCAGCAGCTTGGCTGGACAGGGGATGACCGGGGAGCTGTTTTTT
cdr3_aa: CASSLAGQGMTGELFF

cdr3_length: 13
v_call: TRBV2
j_call: TRBJ1-2
d_call: TRBD1
cdr3_nt: TGTGCCACCTCGGGACAGGGAGGGGATGGCTACACCTTC
cdr3_aa: CATSGQGGDGYTF

cdr3_length: 16
v_call: TRBV3-1/TRBV3-2
j_call: TRBJ2-3
d_call: TRBD2
cdr3_nt: TGTGCCAGCAGCCTAACGGGGACTAGGTCGACAGATACGCAGTATTTT
cdr3_aa: CASSLTGTRSTDTQYF

cdr3_length: 14
v_call: TRBV6-2/TRBV6-3
j_call: TRBJ1-1
d_call: .
cdr3_nt: TGTGCCAGCAGTGGTAGGCGGATGAACACTGAAGCTTTCTTT
cdr3_aa: CASSGRRMNTEAFF

cdr3_length: 14
v_call: TRBV28
j_call: TRBJ1-2
d_call: .
cdr3_nt: TGTGCCAGCACTTGGGGGGAAGAGAACTATGGCTACACCTTC
cdr3_aa: CASTWGEENYGYTF

cdr3_length: 16
v_call: TRBV2
j_call: TRBJ2-3
d_call: TRBD2
cdr3_nt: TGTGCCAGCAGCGATCGACTAGCGGGAGGCACAGATACGCAGTATTTT
cdr3_aa: CASSDRLAGGTDTQYF

cdr3_length: 18
v_call: TRBV18
j_call: TRBJ1-6
d_call: TRBD1
cdr3_nt: TGTGCCAGCTCACCAACGAGGCCGGGACAGGGTTCTAGTTCACCCCTCCACTTT
cdr3_aa: CASSPTRPGQGSSSPLHF

cdr3_length: 14
v_call: TRBV30
j_call: TRBJ1-2
d_call: .
cdr3_nt: TGTGCCTGGGGGTTGTCGGCTTTGAGGAGGGGCTACACCTTC
cdr3_aa: CAWGLSALRRGYTF